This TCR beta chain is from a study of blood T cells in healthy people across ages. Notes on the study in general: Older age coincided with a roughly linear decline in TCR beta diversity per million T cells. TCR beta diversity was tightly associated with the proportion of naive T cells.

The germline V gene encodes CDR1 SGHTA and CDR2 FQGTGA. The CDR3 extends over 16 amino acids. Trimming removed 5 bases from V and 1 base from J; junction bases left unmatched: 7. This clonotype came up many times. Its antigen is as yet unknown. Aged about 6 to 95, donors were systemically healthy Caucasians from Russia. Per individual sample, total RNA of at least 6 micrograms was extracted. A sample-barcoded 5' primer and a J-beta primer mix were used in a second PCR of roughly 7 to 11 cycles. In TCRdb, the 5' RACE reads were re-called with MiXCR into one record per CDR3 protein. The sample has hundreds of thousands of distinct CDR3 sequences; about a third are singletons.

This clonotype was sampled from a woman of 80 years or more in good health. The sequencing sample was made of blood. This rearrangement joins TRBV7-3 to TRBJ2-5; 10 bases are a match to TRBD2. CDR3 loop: CASSPLAGASQETQYF. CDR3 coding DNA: TGTGCCAGCAGCCCCCTAGCGGGGGCATCCCAAGAGACCCAGTACTTC.